This paragraph reports one T cell receptor beta chain. The CDR3 sequence is 14 residues long. V was pared by 4 bases and J by 7 bases, with 1 base of the junction left unmatched. The germline gives CDR1 LGHDT, CDR2 YNNKEL (reference sequence). This record belongs to a study of blood T cell repertoires in COVID-19. Source study methods: Reference gene primer amplification yielded estimated nucleated cell counts. TCRdb's table, derived via immunoSEQ multiplex PCR, lists solely in-frame clones and lacks some. The V and J calls and clone size come from that table; D and trimming were worked out from the DNA. This sample yields roughly 330,000 clones, of which more than 75% are seen a single time; under 2% belongs to the top ten.

The receptor's source is a woman in her forties or fifties with acute or convalescent COVID-19. J is TRBJ1-6 and V is TRBV3-1 (or the pseudogene TRBV3-2), with 10 bases aligning to TRBD1. What was sequenced was peripheral blood. CDR3 loop: CASSLGQGNSPLHF. CDR3 DNA: TGTGCCAGCAGCCTGGGACAGGGGAATTCACCCCTCCACTTT.